This TCR beta chain was found in a study of shared clonotypes between healthy human individuals. Study at large: The plates for each donor numbered three CD4 naive, three CD4 memory, two CD8 naive and one CD8 memory. Overall study results and limits: Represented diversity (both genetic and exposure-history) was limited by the small number of donors. In several donors, about 5% of naive CD4 clonotypes appeared in common.

About this clone itself: Its target is unknown.

As originally analysed: Junction-only immunoSEQ sequences carried no quality scores, so filtering differed. Profiled with immunoSEQ multiplex PCR; TCRdb holds only in-frame clones, not every one. That table gives V, J and clone size, and the DNA gave D and trimming. The sample holds about 1.5 million clones, 95% to 99% seen once. Unmatched junction bases numbered 11, after V lost 4 bases and J lost 4 bases. Per the germline V gene, CDR1 is MDHEN and CDR2 is SYDVKM. The CDR3 is 17 residues long. The chain couples TRBV28 to TRBJ1-3; 9 bases fit TRBD1. The sequence came from a man aged 25-40 years in good health. Sequenced: naive CD4+ T cells sorted from blood. The sample's subset: CD45RA+ positively selected. CDR3 residues: CASSYFLGQGSGNTIYF. The DNA for the CDR3 is TGTGCCAGCAGTTACTTCCTCGGACAGGGGTCAGGAAACACCATATATTTT.